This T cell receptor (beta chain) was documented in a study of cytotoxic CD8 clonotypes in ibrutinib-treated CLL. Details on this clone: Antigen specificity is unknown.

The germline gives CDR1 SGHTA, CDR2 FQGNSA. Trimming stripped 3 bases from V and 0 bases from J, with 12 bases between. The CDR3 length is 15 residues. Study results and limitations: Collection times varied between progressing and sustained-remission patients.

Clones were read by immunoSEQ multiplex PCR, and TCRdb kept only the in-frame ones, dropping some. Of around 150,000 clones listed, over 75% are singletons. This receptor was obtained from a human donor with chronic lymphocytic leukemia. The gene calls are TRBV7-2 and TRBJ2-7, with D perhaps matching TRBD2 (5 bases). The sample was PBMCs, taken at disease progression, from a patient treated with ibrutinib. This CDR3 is CASSFWGERSYEQYF. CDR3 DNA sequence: TGTGCCAGCAGCTTTTGGGGAGAGCGCTCCTACGAGCAGTACTTC. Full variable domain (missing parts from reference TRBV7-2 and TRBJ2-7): GAGVSQSPSNKVTEKGKDVELRCDPISGHTALYWYRQSLGQGLEFLIYFQGNSAPDKSGLPSDRFSAERTGGSVSTLTIQRTQQEDSAVYLCASSFWGERSYEQYFGPGTRLTVT.